One and the same sample provided the 31 T cell receptor beta chains below, sequenced in a study of T cell responses to AZD1222 COVID-19 vaccine. The table came from immunoSEQ multiplex PCR; TCRdb's copy has only in-frame clones and leaves some out. The table records 56,000 or so clones, roughly three quarters of them present only once. Sequencing used peripheral blood, obtained 28 days after the second AZD1222 dose. These receptors were collected from an adult who received the AZD1222 COVID-19 vaccine.

The gene calls are TRBV10-3 and TRBJ2-7; maybe TRBD2 (6 bases). The V and J ends lost 0 bases and 7 bases respectively, with 31 bases between them. The CDR3 is made up of 20 amino acids. Germline assignment: CDR1 ENHRY and CDR2 SYGVKD. The DNA for the CDR3 is TGTGCCATCAGTGAGTCGGGACGAGGGACCTCTGCGGGATTCCGGGGAGAGCAGTACTTC. Its protein product is CAISESGRGTSAGFRGEQYF.

The chain employs TRBV7-6 and TRBJ1-1; TRBD1 aligns across 9 bases. Unmatched junction bases numbered 7, after V lost 5 bases and J lost 3 bases. CDR3 length equals 15 residues. Germline CDR1 SGHVS, CDR2 FNYEAQ. Here the CDR3 DNA reads TGTGCCAGCAGCCGCCCGACAGGGGGATACACTGAAGCTTTCTTT. It translates to CASSRPTGGYTEAFF.

The chain combines TRBV29-1 with TRBJ2-1, with no clear D. The germline gives CDR1 SQVTM, CDR2 ANQGSEA. This CDR3 is built from 14 residues. Trimming left V 0 bases short and J 7 bases short, with 13 bases between. In nucleotides, the CDR3 is TGCAGCGTTGAAGATCAGCCGGGTCGGAATGAGCAGTTCTTC. Amino acid sequence: CSVEDQPGRNEQFF.

The chain carries TRBV18 and TRBJ1-5, with a possible D match to TRBD1 (5 bases). Germline CDR1 KGHSH, CDR2 LQKENI. The CDR3 length is 17 residues. Trimming stripped 5 bases from V and 4 bases from J, with 21 bases between. CDR3 coding DNA: TGTGCCAGCTCAAAGGAGTCGCCAGGGTGGGGGAATCAGCCCCAGCATTTT. Translation gives CASSKESPGWGNQPQHF.

This clone rates as medium-sized. The chain combines TRBV30 with TRBJ2-7, with TRBD2 matching over 8 bases. V shed 1 base, J shed 2 bases, and the junction held 13 bases outside the gene matches. The CDR3 is 17 amino acids. Per germline, CDR1 GTSNPN and CDR2 SVGIG (reference sequence). In DNA, the CDR3 is TGTGCCTGGAGTGCCCCTCCCCGACTAGCGAGGACCTACGAGCAGTACTTC. It is translated as CAWSAPPRLARTYEQYF.

This clone showed up just a few times. The V gene is TRBV6-5, the J gene TRBJ1-1; D ambiguous. The CDR3 runs 15 residues. V was clipped by 6 bases and J by 1 base, with 15 bases between them. The V gene's germline CDR1 is MNHEY and CDR2 SVGAGI. The CDR3 nucleotides are TGTGCCAGCAGGTCCCTCGGCACGACGAACACTGAAGCTTTCTTT. Protein sequence: CASRSLGTTNTEAFF.

This chain links TRBV7-2 with TRBJ2-1, with D maybe TRBD2 (5 bases). CDR1 is SGHTA, CDR2 FQGNSA, per germline. Trimming took 1 base from V and 7 from J, leaving 14 bases between them. The length of the CDR3 is 15 residues. The CDR3 DNA reads TGTGCCAGCAGCTTAGAGGGTCCGGGATGGAATGAGCAGTTCTTC. This translates into CASSLEGPGWNEQFF.

The chain couples TRBV11-1 to TRBJ2-7, with 8 bases fitting TRBD1. The ends lost 5 bases at V and 1 base at J; junction bases unmatched: 7. Germline V lookup: CDR1 SGHAT, CDR2 FQDESV (reference sequence). There are 15 residues in the CDR3. CDR3 sequence: CASSRNTGGSYEQYV. CDR3 DNA: TGTGCCAGCAGCCGCAACACAGGGGGATCCTACGAGCAGTACGTC.

The sample holds one count of this clone. The V and J genes are TRBV5-4 and TRBJ2-5; tentative D call: TRBD2 (6 bases). Trimming stripped 0 bases from V and 4 bases from J, with 13 bases between. Per germline, CDR1 SGHNT and CDR2 YYREEE (reference sequence). There are 15 residues in the CDR3. The CDR3 region has the DNA TGTGCCAGCAGCTTGGTTGGGGGGTCTGGAGAGACCCAGTACTTC. Amino acid sequence: CASSLVGGSGETQYF.

The genes are TRBV19 and TRBJ1-3; the D is unclear. In germline, CDR1 is LNHDA, CDR2 SQIVND (reference sequence). This CDR3 is built from 15 residues. The V gene lost 1 base and the J gene lost 2 bases, with 9 bases spanning the gap. CDR3 protein: CASSIGSGPGNTIYF. CDR3 nucleotide sequence: TGTGCCAGTAGTATAGGATCCGGGCCTGGAAACACCATATATTTT. The variable domain in full, with the rest retrieved from reference TRBV19 and TRBJ1-3, is DGGITQSPKYLFRKEGQNVTLSCEQNLNHDAMYWYRQDPGQGLRLIYYSQIVNDFQKGDIAEGYSVSREKKESFPLTVTSAQKNPTAFYLCASSIGSGPGNTIYFGEGSWLTVV.

This chain uses TRBV12-3 or TRBV12-4 with TRBJ1-6; D not resolved. Trimming left V 4 bases short and J 8 bases short, with 9 bases between. The CDR3 runs to 13 residues. CDR3 sequence: CASSSPGYSPLHF. The CDR3 DNA reads TGTGCCAGCAGTTCCCCGGGGTATTCACCCCTCCACTTT.

In its sample, this clone was seen once. J is TRBJ2-7 and V is TRBV21-1; the table gives TRBD2 as D, unverified against the DNA. TRBV21-1 is flagged as a pseudogene. The CDR3 contains 15 residues. As DNA, the CDR3 is TGTGCCAGCCGCCTCGGGGGGGGGCCTCCCTACGAGCAGTACGTC. This gives the protein CASRLGGGPPYEQYV.

This chain links TRBV3-1 (or the pseudogene TRBV3-2) with TRBJ2-2; 9 positions agree with TRBD1. The CDR3 contains 15 residues. The junction had 6 bases not matched to a gene; V was cut back by 6 bases and J by 4 bases. Germline V gene data show CDR1 as LGHDT and CDR2 as YNNKEL (reference sequence). The CDR3 sequence is CASSLTGGGTGELFF. In nucleotides, the CDR3 is TGTGCCAGCAGTCTGACAGGGGGAGGCACCGGGGAGCTGTTTTTT.

Written as DNA, the CDR3 is TGCGCCAGCAGCCAAGATCTAAGGCAGCCCCAGCATTTT. Translating it yields CASSQDLRQPQHF. The chain combines TRBV4-1 with TRBJ1-5; D gene unclear. CDR3 length: 13 amino acids. The germline gives CDR1 MGHRA, CDR2 YSYEKL. V gave up 0 bases and J gave up 7 bases, with 7 bases separating them.

The sample holds one count of this clone. The CDR3 loop reads CASRSLADNEQFF. The CDR3, as DNA: TGTGCCAGTAGGTCCCTAGCGGACAATGAGCAGTTCTTC. The V gene is TRBV6-5, the J gene TRBJ2-1; 7 bases agree with TRBD2. CDR3 length: 13 residues. The germline V gene has CDR1 MNHEY and CDR2 SVGAGI. The V and J ends lost 9 bases and 5 bases, in that order; junction bases with no gene match: 7.

The chain combines TRBV28 with TRBJ2-3, with unresolved D. The length of the CDR3 is 15 residues. Trimming shortened V by 3 bases and J by 2 bases, and 12 bases separated the two germline ends. Germline-derived CDR1 and CDR2 are MDHEN and SYDVKM. As DNA, the CDR3 is TGTGCCAGCAGTTTCGCCCTACTGACCACAGATACGCAGTATTTT. It yields the protein CASSFALLTTDTQYF. Complete variable domain (other parts from reference TRBV28 and TRBJ2-3): DVKVTQSSRYLVKRTGEKVFLECVQDMDHENMFWYRQDPGLGLRLIYFSYDVKMKEKGDIPEGYSVSREKKERFSLILESASTNQTSMYLCASSFALLTTDTQYFGPGTRLTVL.

This clone turned up a few times. The chain has TRBV6-4 and TRBJ1-5; weak D call: TRBD1 (6 bases). The CDR3 length is 14 residues. Per germline, CDR1 MRHNA and CDR2 SNTAGT. Trimming left V 5 bases short and J 4 bases short, with 12 bases between. As DNA, the CDR3 is TGTGCCAGCAGTTTACACAGGGCGAATCAGCCCCAGCATTTT. Translated: CASSLHRANQPQHF.

The chain recombines TRBV21-1 with TRBJ1-2; TRBD1 is taken as the D call from the table, unchecked against the DNA. TRBV21-1 represents a pseudogene. There are 15 residues in the CDR3. This CDR3 reads CASSPQGDNLYGYTF. The CDR3 DNA reads TGTGCCAGCAGCCCTCAGGGGGATAACCTCTATGGCTACACCTTC.

This clone was seen just once. The chain recombines TRBV7-2 with TRBJ2-1; D call uncertain. V was cut by 3 bases and J by 3 bases, with 0 bases left in between. The CDR3 runs to 11 residues. The germline CDR1 and CDR2 sequences are SGHTA and FQGNSA. CDR3 sequence reads: CASSFYNEQFF. CDR3 sequence (DNA): TGTGCCAGCAGCTTCTACAATGAGCAGTTCTTC.

V is TRBV28 and J is TRBJ2-5; D is ambiguous. This CDR3 contains 13 residues. Germline CDR1 and CDR2: MDHEN and SYDVKM. V shed 5 bases and J shed 1 base, with 8 bases lying between them. The CDR3 coding sequence is TGTGCCAGCAGTCGCGAAACCCAAGAGACCCAGTACTTC. It translates to CASSRETQETQYF.

The chain recombines TRBV7-2 with TRBJ2-5; D not certain. The V gene lost 3 bases and the J gene lost 1 base, with 6 bases spanning the gap. The V gene's germline CDR1 is SGHTA and CDR2 FQGNSA. CDR3 size: 13 residues. In nucleotides, the CDR3 is TGTGCCAGCAGCTTGGGATTCCAAGAGACCCAGTACTTC. It is translated as CASSLGFQETQYF.

This clone was detected once. The chain joins TRBV20-1 to TRBJ2-1; D remains ambiguous. CDR3 size: 10 residues. V shed 6 bases and J shed 2 bases, with 2 bases lying between them. The germline gives CDR1 DFQATT, CDR2 SNEGSKA (reference sequence). CDR3 in amino acids: CSAAYNEQFF. DNA for the CDR3: TGCAGTGCGGCCTACAATGAGCAGTTCTTC.

This chain links TRBV6-2 or TRBV6-3 with TRBJ2-2, with D tentatively TRBD1 (5 bases). CDR3 length: 16 residues. CDR1 and CDR2 from the germline V gene are MNHEY and SVGEGT. V lost 6 bases and J 2 bases, leaving 16 bases between the germline ends. The CDR3 DNA sequence: TGTGCCAGCAGCCCTTCAGACAGACCTAACACCGGGGAGCTGTTTTTT. This sequence encodes CASSPSDRPNTGELFF.

The chain uses TRBV5-1 and TRBJ2-5; a possible D gene is TRBD1 (6 bases). V lost 5 bases and J 1 base, leaving 9 bases between the germline ends. Germline values: CDR1 SGHRS, CDR2 YFSETQ. This CDR3 has 13 amino acids. CDR3 DNA sequence: TGCGCCAGCAGTGGACAGCTCCAAGAGACCCAGTACTTC. It yields the protein CASSGQLQETQYF.

The V gene is TRBV5-1, the J gene TRBJ1-5; D is unclear. Germline V lookup: CDR1 SGHRS, CDR2 YFSETQ. The CDR3 runs 14 residues. The V and J ends lost 0 bases and 3 bases respectively, with 7 bases between them. The CDR3 DNA reads TGCGCCAGCAGCTTGGGTCAGACCAATCAGCCCCAGCATTTT. The encoded protein is CASSLGQTNQPQHF.

In this sample, this clone turned up once. The rearrangement links TRBV7-2 to TRBJ2-7; 8 nucleotides line up with TRBD2. The CDR3 is 14 amino acids. Germline-derived CDR1 and CDR2 are SGHTA and FQGNSA. After removal of 4 bases from V and 3 bases from J, the junction contained 5 bases not matched to a gene. CDR3 protein: CASSSVAGFYEQYF. CDR3 DNA: TGTGCCAGCAGCTCCGTAGCGGGATTCTACGAGCAGTACTTC.

Details on this clone: Within the sample, other DNA sequences also encode this same CDR3. The chain carries TRBV19 and TRBJ1-2; D possibly corresponds to TRBD1 (5 bases). The V gene lost 0 bases and the J gene lost 2 bases, with 7 bases spanning the gap. The CDR3 extends over 14 amino acids. Germline V gives CDR1 LNHDA, CDR2 SQIVND (reference sequence). CDR3 loop: CASSIDAGNYGYTF. In DNA, the CDR3 is TGTGCCAGTAGTATAGATGCAGGGAACTATGGCTACACCTTC. Variable domain in full (rest from reference TRBV19 and TRBJ1-2): DGGITQSPKYLFRKEGQNVTLSCEQNLNHDAMYWYRQDPGQGLRLIYYSQIVNDFQKGDIAEGYSVSREKKESFPLTVTSAQKNPTAFYLCASSIDAGNYGYTFGSGTRLTVV.

This clone has only a few counts. V usage is TRBV2 and J usage is TRBJ2-7; D not certain. The CDR3 extends over 13 amino acids. Germline V lookup: CDR1 SNHLY, CDR2 FYNNEI. V gave up 6 bases and J gave up 2 bases, with 11 bases separating them. This CDR3 is CASSQTVTYEQYF. The CDR3 DNA is TGTGCCAGCAGCCAAACGGTCACCTACGAGCAGTACTTC.

For the CDR3, the DNA is TGTGCCAGCAGTTCCCCCGAAAAAAGACAGGATACATCCTACGAGCAGTACGTC. Its translation is CASSSPEKRQDTSYEQYV. The genes are TRBV27 and TRBJ2-7, with D possibly being TRBD1 (6 bases). Germline V gene lookup returns CDR1 MNHEY and CDR2 SMNVEV (reference sequence). The CDR3 totals 18 residues. V was shortened by 4 bases and J by 1 base, with 23 bases between the two germline ends.

The chain combines TRBV7-2 with TRBJ2-3; 10 nucleotides match TRBD1. Germline lookup yields CDR1 SGHTA and CDR2 FQGNSA. With 5 bases clipped from V and 4 bases from J, the junction kept 3 bases outside the gene matches. This CDR3 contains 14 residues. In DNA form, the CDR3 reads TGTGCCAGCAGCACCGGGACAGGGGCAGATACGCAGTATTTT. Translation: CASSTGTGADTQYF.

The rearrangement uses TRBV19 and TRBJ2-7; 9 bases fit TRBD2. Per the germline V gene, CDR1 is LNHDA and CDR2 is SQIVND (reference sequence). Trimming removed 2 bases from V and 2 bases from J; junction bases left unmatched: 10. This CDR3 contains 17 residues. The CDR3 region has the DNA TGTGCCAGTAGTATAAGCGGGGGGTTAGACACTACCTACGAGCAGTACTTC. Translation: CASSISGGLDTTYEQYF.